These 17 T cell receptor beta chains originate from one sample sequenced in a study of Graves' ophthalmopathy and Graves' hyperthyroidism. Amplified material comprised TCR beta CDR3 regions derived from RNA transcripts. First-round RT-PCR with HTBI primers preceded a second-round multiplex PCR. TCRdb re-derived calls from the multiplex PCR reads in MiXCR, one entry per CDR3 protein. The sample lists roughly 610,000 distinct CDR3 sequences, 22% occurring once. Sequences were obtained from peripheral blood. Receptors originate from a woman younger than 30 with stable Graves' hyperthyroidism. Some clones in this sample may be carry-over from other donors' samples.

In its sample, this clonotype was seen once. A much larger clone lies a single base off, so this may be a read error. The V gene is TRBV28, the J gene TRBJ2-7; tentatively, D is TRBD1 or TRBD2 (5 bases each). In germline, CDR1 is MDHEN, CDR2 SYDVKM. The length of the CDR3 is 13 residues. This CDR3 is CASSAVGEPKTGF. The DNA of the CDR3 is TGTGCCAGCAGTGCCGTGGGGGAACCTAAGACCGGCTTC.

At least ten counts were recorded for this clonotype. The chain combines TRBV30 with TRBJ1-1, with D possibly TRBD1 on 6 matching bases. Germline V gene data show CDR1 as GTSNPN and CDR2 as SVGIG (reference sequence). The CDR3 covers 14 residues. V was clipped by 3 bases and J by 1 base, with 12 bases between them. CDR3 nucleotide sequence: TGTGCCTGGAGGGGGGGCGACCCGAACACTGAAGCTTTCTTT. Its translation is CAWRGGDPNTEAFF. Full variable domain (rest looked up from reference TRBV30 and TRBJ1-1): SQTIHQWPATLVQPVGSPLSLECTVEGTSNPNLYWYRQAAGRGLQLLFYSVGIGQISSEVPQNLSASRPQDRQFILSSKKLLLSDSGFYLCAWRGGDPNTEAFFGQGTRLTVV.

This clonotype was found many times. This chain connects TRBV6-5 to TRBJ1-2; D unclear. CDR1 and CDR2 from the germline V gene are MNHEY and SVGAGI. There are 13 residues in the CDR3. With 7 bases removed from V and 2 bases from J, the gap between germline ends came to 11 bases. CDR3 bases: TGTGCCAGCAAAAGGGTGCAGAACTATGGCTACACCTTC. Translated: CASKRVQNYGYTF.

The chain carries TRBV20-1 and TRBJ2-5; 9 bases match TRBD2. J was trimmed by 2 bases and V by 7 bases; bases with no gene match: 5. Germline CDR1 and CDR2: DFQATT and SNEGSKA (reference sequence). The CDR3 runs to 13 residues. The DNA for the CDR3 is TGCAGTGTACGGAGCGGGGGGCAAGAGACCCAGTACTTC. Its protein is CSVRSGGQETQYF.

As concerns this clonotype: Lacking the conserved final phenylalanine or tryptophan, this CDR3 likely reflects a read error. The chain combines TRBV10-1 with TRBJ2-5, with 11 nucleotides matching TRBD2. CDR1 WNHNN and CDR2 SYGVQD come from the germline V gene (reference sequence). The CDR3 has 15 residues. CDR3 region: CASSGGLAAQESQYY. The CDR3, as DNA: TGCGCCAGCAGTGGGGGACTAGCGGCCCAAGAGTCCCAGTACTAC.

This clonotype was counted between two and nine times. V usage is TRBV6-1 and J usage is TRBJ2-7; D is ambiguous. Trimming pared 0 bases from V and 2 bases from J, leaving 11 bases between. This CDR3 spans 15 amino acids. Germline V gene sequence: CDR1 MNHNS, CDR2 SASEGT. CDR3 sequence reads: CASSEAVQFPYEQYF. The CDR3, as DNA: TGTGCCAGCAGTGAAGCGGTACAGTTCCCCTACGAGCAGTACTTC.

This clonotype showed up many times. The chain couples TRBV2 to TRBJ2-2, with 13 bases identical to TRBD2. Germline V lookup: CDR1 SNHLY, CDR2 FYNNEI. CDR3 length: 17 amino acids. The J segment lost 0 bases and the V segment lost 6 bases, leaving 4 bases of the junction unmatched. CDR3 sequence reads: CASSLTSGRSNTGELFF. The CDR3 nucleotides read TGTGCCAGCAGCTTGACTAGCGGGAGGTCGAACACCGGGGAGCTGTTTTTT.

The CDR3 here is CATRTGNAGYTF. CDR3 coding DNA: TGTGCCACCAGGACAGGGAACGCGGGCTACACCTTC. J is TRBJ1-2 and V is TRBV2; 8 bases align to TRBD1. The germline gives CDR1 SNHLY, CDR2 FYNNEI. This CDR3 has 12 residues. The V and J ends lost 10 bases and 8 bases, in that order; junction bases with no gene match: 9.

In its sample, this clonotype was seen many times. This chain connects TRBV19 to TRBJ2-5, with D perhaps TRBD2 (5 bases). The CDR3 is 13 residues long. From germline, CDR1 is LNHDA and CDR2 SQIVND (reference sequence). Between the trimmed V and J ends, which lost 11 bases and 2 bases, there was a span of 15 bases. The CDR3 DNA sequence: TGTGCCCGATTCGAGCGAGGGCAAGAGACCCAGTACTTC. This translates into CARFERGQETQYF. Based on the CDR3 plus reference TRBV19 and TRBJ2-5, the full variable domain is DGGITQSPKYLFRKEGQNVTLSCEQNLNHDAMYWYRQDPGQGLRLIYYSQIVNDFQKGDIAEGYSVSREKKESFPLTVTSAQKNPTAFYLCARFERGQETQYFGPGTRLLVL.

Many counts were recorded for this clonotype. The genes are TRBV20-1 and TRBJ2-2; 10 positions match TRBD2. Germline V CDR1 and CDR2: DFQATT, SNEGSKA (reference sequence). This CDR3 is built from 16 residues. J lost 4 bases, V lost 1 base, and 6 bases had no gene match. The CDR3 DNA sequence: TGCAGTGCTAGAGTTGGGGCTAGCGGGGGCACCGGGGAGCTGTTTTTT. It specifies CSARVGASGGTGELFF.

The chain links TRBV6-2 or TRBV6-3 to TRBJ1-1; D is undetermined. Trimming took off 4 bases at V and 6 bases at J, with 12 bases between the two ends. The CDR3 consists of 13 residues. In germline, CDR1 is MNHEY, CDR2 SVGEGT. In nucleotides, the CDR3 is TGTGCCAGCAGTTTTGCTTCGGTTCCTGAAGCTTTCTTT. Encoded protein: CASSFASVPEAFF.

This clonotype was observed many times. The rearrangement links TRBV6-2 or TRBV6-3 to TRBJ1-5; D is ambiguous. The CDR3 runs 13 residues. V was clipped by 6 bases and J by 7 bases, with 13 bases between them. Germline values: CDR1 MNHEY, CDR2 SVGEGT. CDR3 residues: CASSREGGQPQHF. Here the CDR3 DNA reads TGTGCCAGCAGCCGGGAGGGCGGGCAGCCCCAGCATTTT.

This clonotype was found once. The junction differs from germline at one of its ends, possibly a read error. CDR3: CASRLESGGWGSPLHF. The CDR3 nucleotides read TGCGCCAGCAGGTTGGAGTCCGGCGGATGGGGTTCACCCCTCCACTTT. The V and J genes are TRBV5-1 and TRBJ1-6; D unresolved. The CDR3 covers 16 residues. CDR1 and CDR2 (germline): SGHRS, YFSETQ.

This chain links TRBV11-1 with TRBJ2-5, with TRBD2 matching over 8 bases. The CDR3 totals 14 residues. The trim removed 2 bases at V and 3 bases at J, leaving 2 bases unmatched. Germline CDR1 is SGHAT and CDR2 is FQDESV (reference sequence). CDR3 protein: CASSLLLAEETQYF. CDR3 DNA: TGTGCCAGCAGCTTACTACTAGCGGAAGAGACCCAGTACTTC. Filled out from reference TRBV11-1 and TRBJ2-5, the complete variable domain reads EAEVAQSPRYKITEKSQAVAFWCDPISGHATLYWYRQILGQGPELLVQFQDESVVDDSQLPKDRFSAERLKGVDSTLKIQPAELGDSAMYLCASSLLLAEETQYFGPGTRLLVL.

Comments on this clonotype: The junction differs from germline at one of its ends, possibly a read error. The V and J genes are TRBV6-5 and TRBJ1-6; no firm D call. This CDR3 spans 14 amino acids. Germline V lookup: CDR1 MNHEY, CDR2 SVGAGI. CDR3 bases: TGTGCCGGCAGTTACGAGGAGAACTATTCACCCCTCCACTTT. Its translation: CAGSYEENYSPLHF.

There are a few counts of this clonotype. V is TRBV4-1 and J is TRBJ2-5; the D call may be TRBD1 or TRBD2 (5 bases each). The CDR3 covers 16 residues. V shed 3 bases and J shed 5 bases, with 19 bases lying between them. Germline V lookup: CDR1 MGHRA, CDR2 YSYEKL. The CDR3 spells CASSHRPQEPGETQYF. CDR3 bases: TGCGCCAGCAGCCACCGTCCACAGGAACCGGGGGAGACCCAGTACTTC.

This clonotype was seen many times. The rearrangement uses TRBV6-2 or TRBV6-3 and TRBJ2-4; D unclear. The CDR3 contains 13 residues. The germline V gene encodes CDR1 MNHEY and CDR2 SVGEGT. V dropped 2 bases and J dropped 9 bases, with 11 bases sitting between them. CDR3 residues: CASSYTIFGIQYF. The CDR3 bases are TGTGCCAGCAGTTACACCATATTTGGCATTCAGTACTTC.